This T cell receptor (beta chain) was sequenced for a study of blood T cell repertoires in COVID-19. Study summary: Samples taken during acute and convalescent COVID-19 were collected in the United States, Italy and Spain. The analysed material was cDNA or gDNA that came from T cells, B-cell-depleted T cells, or PBMCs.

Germline V gene sequence: CDR1 SGDLS, CDR2 YYNGEE. This CDR3 has 13 amino acids. Trimming took off 2 bases at V and 1 base at J, with 6 bases between the two ends. Assay: immunoSEQ multiplex PCR; the TCRdb copy retains only in-frame clones and omits some. Here the sample spans 300,000 to 400,000 clones, about 93% being singletons. The sequence was collected from a woman aged 18-29 years who had recovered from COVID-19. This rearrangement joins TRBV9 to TRBJ1-1; a possible D gene is TRBD1 (6 bases). The sample consisted of peripheral blood. CDR3 in amino acids: CASSVDRNTEAFF. The CDR3 nucleotides read TGTGCCAGCAGCGTGGACAGGAACACTGAAGCTTTCTTT.